The present T cell receptor beta chain was sequenced within a study of T cell repertoires in cytomegalovirus infection. Study at large: Through public TCR beta signatures, both CMV infection and matching HLA type were indicated.

Findings and limits, study-wide: CMV carriers having the relevant HLA were flagged by cumulative public TCR beta family frequency. Across the ex vivo response, the dominant clonotypes were HLA-C-restricted CMV-specific TCR beta clonotypes.

In this sample, this clonotype turned up a few times. What it binds is unknown. V shed 3 bases, J shed 1 base, and the junction held 5 bases outside the gene matches. The CDR3 extends over 15 amino acids. In germline, CDR1 is LNHDA, CDR2 SQIVND (reference sequence). TCRdb fed the reads into MiXCR, producing one record per CDR3 protein. The top ten hold around a sixth of the sample, which has hundreds of thousands of distinct CDR3 sequences, roughly 22% seen once. This sequence originates from a human donor in good health (CMV status not recorded). Some clones in this sample may be carry-over from other donors' samples. V and J are TRBV19 and TRBJ1-1; 7 bases fit TRBD1. The source material was CD8+ T cells from PBMCs. In DNA, the CDR3 is TGTGCCAGTAGTATGGGGAACAGGGGGAACACTGAAGCTTTCTTT. Amino acids: CASSMGNRGNTEAFF. The full variable domain, rest sourced from reference TRBV19 and TRBJ1-1, is DGGITQSPKYLFRKEGQNVTLSCEQNLNHDAMYWYRQDPGQGLRLIYYSQIVNDFQKGDIAEGYSVSREKKESFPLTVTSAQKNPTAFYLCASSMGNRGNTEAFFGQGTRLTVV.